A single sample gave rise to the 24 T cell receptor beta chains below, sequenced in a study of beta chain features in type 1 diabetes. Since all of the isolated RNA was reverse transcribed, expressed TCRB transcripts were what got sequenced. TCRdb's copy holds only in-frame clones and misses some; the assay was immunoSEQ multiplex PCR. The top ten hold less than 0.025% of the sample, which has roughly 700,000 clones, 13% seen once. Findings of the study overall: Among patients with Type 1 diabetes, TCRB CDR3s were moderately but significantly shorter in every one of the four CD4+ subsets.

The antigens these receptors bind are not known. The sample was naive CD4+ T cells from blood. The source is a man aged 18 to 30 with type 1 diabetes.

The V gene is TRBV27, the J gene TRBJ2-1, with TRBD2 matching 7 bases. The germline V gene encodes CDR1 MNHEY and CDR2 SMNVEV (reference sequence). This CDR3 comprises 14 residues. Germline trimming cut 2 bases from V and 7 bases from J; bases unmatched to any gene: 5. CDR3 sequence: CASSLGLGGNEQFF. For the CDR3, the DNA is TGTGCCAGCAGTTTAGGGTTGGGAGGGAATGAGCAGTTCTTC.

Comments on this clone: This sample also contains other DNA sequences that code for the same CDR3. The chain joins TRBV30 to TRBJ1-6; D is unclear. The CDR3 consists of 10 residues. V dropped 1 base and J dropped 11 bases, with 3 bases sitting between them. CDR1 is GTSNPN, CDR2 SVGIG, per germline (reference sequence). Written as DNA, the CDR3 is TGTGCCTGGAGTGGTCCACCCCTCCACTTT. Residues: CAWSGPPLHF. The variable domain in full, completed from reference TRBV30 and TRBJ1-6, reads SQTIHQWPATLVQPVGSPLSLECTVEGTSNPNLYWYRQAAGRGLQLLFYSVGIGQISSEVPQNLSASRPQDRQFILSSKKLLLSDSGFYLCAWSGPPLHFGNGTRLTVT.

This chain uses TRBV14 with TRBJ2-1; 9 bases map to TRBD2. The trim removed 4 bases at V and 4 bases at J, leaving 5 bases unmatched. The CDR3 loop spans 15 amino acids. Looked up from germline, CDR1 is SGHDN and CDR2 is FVKESK. In DNA, the CDR3 is TGTGCCAGCAGCCCTAGCGGGGAGACTTACAATGAGCAGTTCTTC. Translation gives CASSPSGETYNEQFF. The full variable domain, rest sourced from reference TRBV14 and TRBJ2-1, is EAGVTQFPSHSVIEKGQTVTLRCDPISGHDNLYWYRRVMGKEIKFLLHFVKESKQDESGMPNNRFLAERTGGTYSTLKVQPAELEDSGVYFCASSPSGETYNEQFFGPGTRLTVL.

This clone appeared a few times. CDR3: CASSSLIGGDGANVLTF. In DNA form, the CDR3 reads TGCGCCAGCAGCTCCCTCATCGGCGGGGATGGGGCCAACGTCCTGACTTTC. The chain carries TRBV5-1 and TRBJ2-6; possible D gene TRBD2, 6 bases. V was trimmed by 3 bases and J by 3 bases, leaving 16 bases between them. The germline V gene encodes CDR1 SGHRS and CDR2 YFSETQ. The CDR3 consists of 17 residues.

This clone was observed a handful of times. The CDR3 nucleotides read TGTGCCAGCACGCCGACAGCCTTCTACGAGCAGTACTTC. Translated, it gives CASTPTAFYEQYF. The gene calls are TRBV2 and TRBJ2-7, with D maybe TRBD1 (5 bases). Germline V gives CDR1 SNHLY, CDR2 FYNNEI. The germline V and J ends were trimmed by 7 bases and 3 bases, with 13 bases remaining between them. This CDR3 is built from 13 residues.

This clone has a handful of counts. The chain has TRBV11-2 and TRBJ2-7; D not resolved. Trimming removed 2 bases at V and 6 bases at J, with 11 bases between. Germline V lookup: CDR1 SGHAT, CDR2 FQNNGV. CDR3 length: 13 amino acids. The CDR3 loop reads CASSLSELGEQYF. CDR3 bases: TGTGCCAGCAGCTTATCCGAGCTTGGCGAGCAGTACTTC.

The J gene is TRBJ1-2, the V gene TRBV9; TRBD1 agrees at 7 bases. Trimming at V came to 3 bases and at J to 5 bases, leaving 7 bases not matched to a gene. Germline V lookup: CDR1 SGDLS, CDR2 YYNGEE. The CDR3 has 14 amino acids. CDR3 sequence (DNA): TGTGCCAGCAGCGCTGACAGGGTTCAGTATGGCTACACCTTC. Its translation is CASSADRVQYGYTF.

As concerns this clone: Within the sample, other DNA sequences also encode this same CDR3. This sequence joins TRBV6-6 and TRBJ2-3; D gene unclear. Trimming shortened V by 4 bases and J by 0 bases, and 2 bases separated the two germline ends. This CDR3 spans 12 amino acids. Germline loops: CDR1 MNHNY, CDR2 SVGAGI (reference sequence). CDR3 sequence reads: CASSSSTDTQYF. The CDR3 DNA sequence: TGTGCCAGCAGTTCCAGCACAGATACGCAGTATTTT.

The J gene is TRBJ2-7, the V gene TRBV29-1; tentatively, D is TRBD1 (8 bases). V dropped 1 base and J dropped 6 bases, with 16 bases sitting between them. The CDR3 runs 14 residues. Germline assignment: CDR1 SQVTM and CDR2 ANQGSEA. The CDR3 reads CSVEVGTGGGEQYF. CDR3 nucleotides: TGCAGCGTTGAAGTGGGGACAGGCGGGGGCGAGCAGTACTTC.

The genes are TRBV2 and TRBJ2-2; D unclear. Trimming cost V 7 bases and J 2 bases, with 17 bases left between them. The germline V gene has CDR1 SNHLY and CDR2 FYNNEI. The length of the CDR3 is 16 residues. CDR3 bases: TGTGCCAGCAACCTAGAAGGGCTTGCAAACACCGGGGAGCTGTTTTTT. Protein: CASNLEGLANTGELFF.

The chain links TRBV19 to TRBJ1-1; D unclear. The V end was cut by 8 bases, the J end by 2 bases, with 12 bases between. This CDR3 has 13 residues. Germline V gene data show CDR1 as LNHDA and CDR2 as SQIVND (reference sequence). CDR3 DNA: TGTGCCAGTTCAACGACCGGAAACACTGAAGCTTTCTTT. It specifies CASSTTGNTEAFF. Together with reference TRBV19 and TRBJ1-1, the CDR3 gives the full variable domain: DGGITQSPKYLFRKEGQNVTLSCEQNLNHDAMYWYRQDPGQGLRLIYYSQIVNDFQKGDIAEGYSVSREKKESFPLTVTSAQKNPTAFYLCASSTTGNTEAFFGQGTRLTVV.

V gene TRBV29-1 combines with J gene TRBJ1-1; 7 bases align to TRBD1. This CDR3 is 14 amino acids long. The germline gives CDR1 SQVTM, CDR2 ANQGSEA. V lost 6 bases and J lost 5; bases outside the gene matches: 12. The CDR3 DNA sequence: TGCAGCGTCCCGGGACAGTTCCGAGGAACTGAAGCTTTCTTT. It is translated as CSVPGQFRGTEAFF.

CDR3 loop: CASSPTGLYGYTF. CDR3 nucleotides: TGTGCCAGCAGCCCGACGGGACTCTATGGCTACACCTTC. V is TRBV28 and J is TRBJ1-2, with a tentative D call TRBD1 (5 bases). CDR1 and CDR2 from the germline V gene are MDHEN and SYDVKM. V was shortened by 6 bases and J by 4 bases, with 12 bases between the two germline ends. The CDR3 extends over 13 amino acids.

The table lists this clone with a few counts. This sample also contains other DNA sequences that code for the same CDR3. This chain links TRBV30 with TRBJ1-2, with TRBD1 identical over 7 bases. The CDR3 has 12 residues. The germline CDR1 and CDR2 sequences are GTSNPN and SVGIG (reference sequence). V lost 4 bases to trimming and J lost 4 bases; unmatched junction nucleotides: 3. The CDR3 DNA reads as TGTGCCTGGAATCCAGGGGGCTATGGCTACACCTTC. This sequence encodes CAWNPGGYGYTF.

This clone was observed a handful of times. The chain carries TRBV7-3 and TRBJ2-7; TRBD1 aligns across 10 bases. The V and J ends lost 4 bases and 1 base, in that order; junction bases with no gene match: 4. Germline values: CDR1 SGHTA, CDR2 FQGTGA. This CDR3 has 15 residues. The CDR3: CASSSGTGVSYEQYF. The CDR3 bases are TGTGCCAGCAGCTCTGGGACAGGGGTTTCCTACGAGCAGTACTTC.

In its sample, this clone was seen a few times. This rearrangement joins TRBV18 to TRBJ1-2; the D is unclear. CDR3 length equals 13 residues. The germline V gene encodes CDR1 KGHSH and CDR2 LQKENI. Deletions cut 3 bases from V and 5 bases from J, with 10 bases between. The CDR3 spells CASSPEGIYGYTF. As DNA, the CDR3 is TGTGCCAGCTCACCGGAAGGTATTTATGGCTACACCTTC. Looking up the rest from reference TRBV18 and TRBJ1-2 gives the full variable domain: NAGVMQNPRHLVRRRGQEARLRCSPMKGHSHVYWYRQLPEEGLKFMVYLQKENIIDESGMPKERFSAEFPKEGPSILRIQQVVRGDSAAYFCASSPEGIYGYTFGSGTRLTVV.

This clone was detected only a few times. The limits of the CDR3 on the DNA are not certain, so only TCRdb's listed CDR3 is given. The V gene is TRBV15, the J gene TRBJ2-1; TRBD2 reflects the table's D call only, with no check against the DNA. Germline CDR1 reads LNHNV; CDR2 reads YYDKDF (reference sequence). The CDR3 totals 15 residues, both ends included. CDR3 sequence reads: CATSTSGGAHREQFF.

This clone was observed a handful of times. The V and J genes are TRBV28 and TRBJ2-2, with D tentatively TRBD1 (6 bases). This CDR3 has 15 residues. V dropped 6 bases and J dropped 7 bases, with 18 bases sitting between them. Germline V gene sequence: CDR1 MDHEN, CDR2 SYDVKM. The CDR3 loop is CASSGTPNGLGELFF. The CDR3 DNA follows: TGTGCCAGCAGCGGGACACCAAACGGACTCGGGGAGCTGTTTTTT.

The rearrangement uses TRBV2 and TRBJ2-7; D remains unclear. In germline, CDR1 is SNHLY, CDR2 FYNNEI. V was clipped by 8 bases and J by 3 bases, with 5 bases between them. The CDR3 has 10 residues. This CDR3 is CASHRYEQYF. CDR3 nucleotide sequence: TGTGCCAGCCATCGCTACGAGCAGTACTTC.

The chain combines TRBV25-1 with TRBJ1-1, with D perhaps matching TRBD1 (6 bases). V dropped 4 bases and J dropped 6 bases, with 15 bases sitting between them. Germline CDR1 and CDR2: MGHDK and SYGVNS. The CDR3 is 14 amino acids. The CDR3 loop reads CASSVPGAGPEAFF. For the CDR3, the DNA is TGTGCCAGCAGTGTCCCGGGGGCAGGGCCTGAAGCTTTCTTT.

In its sample, this clone was seen a few times. The chain recombines TRBV19 with TRBJ1-1; D unresolved. From germline, CDR1 is LNHDA and CDR2 SQIVND (reference sequence). The CDR3 covers 13 residues. V shed 5 bases and J shed 5 bases, with 12 bases lying between them. In DNA form, the CDR3 reads TGTGCCAGTAGTTTCCAAGAGTGGACTGAAGCTTTCTTT. Translating gives CASSFQEWTEAFF.

CDR3 DNA: TGTGCCAGCGCCTCGGTGGGGGGTGAGCAGTTCTTC. As protein: CASASVGGEQFF. The chain joins TRBV6-4 to TRBJ2-1; maybe TRBD2 (6 bases). From germline, CDR1 is MRHNA and CDR2 SNTAGT. This CDR3 contains 12 residues. Trimming removed 8 bases at V and 9 bases at J, with 14 bases between.

The table lists this clone with a few counts. This chain connects TRBV29-1 to TRBJ2-1; 8 bases align to TRBD1. V lost 6 bases to trimming and J lost 9 bases; unmatched junction nucleotides: 13. The germline V gene encodes CDR1 SQVTM and CDR2 ANQGSEA. The CDR3 runs 14 residues. In DNA, the CDR3 is TGCAGCGTGGGGGCAGGGGGCAGTTATGGTGAGCAGTTCTTC. Residues: CSVGAGGSYGEQFF.

The chain links TRBV2 to TRBJ2-2; perhaps TRBD2 as D (6 bases). Germline values: CDR1 SNHLY, CDR2 FYNNEI. V shed 3 bases and J shed 7 bases, with 15 bases lying between them. CDR3 length equals 15 residues. The CDR3 DNA is TGTGCCAGCAGTGAGGACACTGGACTAAGCGGGGAGCTGTTTTTT. Protein sequence: CASSEDTGLSGELFF.